These 7 T cell receptor beta chains share one sample of origin, sequenced in a study of shared clonotypes between healthy human individuals. Clones were sequenced by immunoSEQ multiplex PCR, and TCRdb holds only the in-frame ones, with some missing. The sample shows around 1 million clones, 76% of them seen only once. The sample was memory CD4+ T cells sorted from blood. Noted subset: CD45RA-negative fraction. The source is a man between 18 and 29 years old in good health.

This clone was picked up many times. The gene calls are TRBV5-1 and TRBJ2-1, with 7 bases fitting TRBD1. The CDR3 totals 13 residues. In germline, CDR1 is SGHRS, CDR2 YFSETQ. The trim removed 4 bases at V and 12 bases at J, leaving 10 bases unmatched. The CDR3 sequence is CASSTEQGRGQFF. CDR3 nucleotides: TGCGCCAGCAGCACGGAACAGGGGCGCGGGCAGTTCTTC.

The rearrangement uses TRBV10-3 and TRBJ2-2; 7 bases align to TRBD1. The junction had 6 bases not matched to a gene; V was cut back by 3 bases and J by 5 bases. This CDR3 contains 15 residues. CDR1 and CDR2 (germline): ENHRY, SYGVKD. CDR3 loop: CAISEKGARTGELFF. The CDR3 DNA sequence: TGTGCCATCAGTGAAAAGGGGGCGCGGACCGGGGAGCTGTTTTTT.

The V gene is TRBV7-8, the J gene TRBJ1-2; tentative D call: TRBD1 (6 bases). This CDR3 has 15 amino acids. Germline V gene sequence: CDR1 SGHVS, CDR2 FQNEAQ. Trimming shortened V by 2 bases and J by 0 bases, and 10 bases separated the two germline ends. The CDR3 loop is CASSLRAGANYGYTF. The CDR3 DNA is TGTGCCAGCAGCTTACGGGCAGGGGCTAACTATGGCTACACCTTC.

V gene TRBV29-1 combines with J gene TRBJ2-4; D uncertain. With 4 bases removed from V and 1 base from J, the gap between germline ends came to 11 bases. Germline loops: CDR1 SQVTM, CDR2 ANQGSEA. The CDR3 consists of 14 residues. The CDR3 DNA follows: TGCAGCGTTGGTACCACCCTCGCCAAAAACATTCAGTACTTC. Translated, it gives CSVGTTLAKNIQYF.

The chain has TRBV18 and TRBJ2-7; D may be TRBD1 or TRBD2 (6 bases each). This CDR3 region has 13 residues. CDR1 and CDR2 from the germline V gene are KGHSH and LQKENI. V was pared by 6 bases and J by 6 bases, with 15 bases between. The DNA of the CDR3 is TGTGCCAGCTCGGACTACAGGGATGGCGAGCAGTACTTC. As protein: CASSDYRDGEQYF. The full variable domain, completed using reference TRBV18 and TRBJ2-7, is NAGVMQNPRHLVRRRGQEARLRCSPMKGHSHVYWYRQLPEEGLKFMVYLQKENIIDESGMPKERFSAEFPKEGPSILRIQQVVRGDSAAYFCASSDYRDGEQYFGPGTRLTVT.

This clone appeared once. The chain is built from TRBV14 and TRBJ1-3; TRBD1 matches 7 bases. V shed 5 bases and J 5 bases; nucleotides not matched to a gene: 6. The CDR3 spans 14 residues. Germline-derived CDR1 and CDR2 are SGHDN and FVKESK. The CDR3 DNA follows: TGTGCCAGCAGCGGGACAGATCAAAGAAACACCATATATTTT. Residues: CASSGTDQRNTIYF.

This chain joins TRBV7-9 and TRBJ2-6; TRBD1 agrees at 8 bases. The CDR3 runs 17 residues. Per germline, CDR1 SEHNR and CDR2 FQNEAQ (reference sequence). Losses at the gene ends were 4 bases for V and 0 bases for J; bases not matched to a gene: 5. CDR3 nucleotides: TGTGCCAGCAGCTCCAGGGGGCCCCGCTCTGGGGCCAACGTCCTGACTTTC. Amino acids: CASSSRGPRSGANVLTF.